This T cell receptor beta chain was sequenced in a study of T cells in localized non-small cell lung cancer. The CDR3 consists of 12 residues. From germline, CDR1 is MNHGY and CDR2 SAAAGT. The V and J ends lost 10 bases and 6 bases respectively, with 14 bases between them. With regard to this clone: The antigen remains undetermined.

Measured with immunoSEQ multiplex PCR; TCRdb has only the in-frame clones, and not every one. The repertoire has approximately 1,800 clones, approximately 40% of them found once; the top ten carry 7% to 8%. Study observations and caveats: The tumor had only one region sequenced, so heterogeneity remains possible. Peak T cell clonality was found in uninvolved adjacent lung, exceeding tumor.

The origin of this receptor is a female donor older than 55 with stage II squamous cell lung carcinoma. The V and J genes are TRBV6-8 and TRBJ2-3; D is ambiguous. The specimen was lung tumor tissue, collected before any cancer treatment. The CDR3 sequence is CAIKSDGDTQYF. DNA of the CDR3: TGTGCCATCAAATCCGATGGGGATACGCAGTATTTT.